This T cell receptor beta chain emerged from a study of cytomegalovirus exposure and HLA in healthy donors. Study-wide points: There were about 160 TCR beta chains listed as cytomegalovirus-associated. Most TCR sequences showed up rarely, but some public TCRs showed up in many donors. It was likely that a cluster of highly shared sequence variants was a sequencing artifact.

The PCR used 60 Vbeta and 13 Jbeta primers. Some clones are missing from TCRdb's copy, which holds only in-frame ones; the method was immunoSEQ multiplex PCR. The sample records some 100,000 clones, approximately 77% being singletons. For this clone: Its antigen is currently unknown.

The sequence was collected from a man aged 45-65 years in good health and CMV-seropositive. The sequenced sample was PBMCs.

The CDR3 DNA reads as TGTGCCAGCACCCCCCAGGGGATCGATGAGCAGTTCTTC. Its translation: CASTPQGIDEQFF. This chain joins TRBV2 and TRBJ2-1; weak D call: TRBD1 (6 bases). Per germline, CDR1 SNHLY and CDR2 FYNNEI. The V gene lost 7 bases and the J gene lost 8 bases, with 15 bases spanning the gap. This CDR3 is built from 13 residues.